One T cell receptor (beta chain) is described in this entry. Its binding antigen is unknown. No base qualities exist here, and no much larger clone lies one base off it. This sample was included in a study of blood T cell repertoires in COVID-19 (dated by TCRdb to 2018 to 2021). A note on the overall study: Samples from collaborators originated in the United States, Italy and Spain and spanned both the acute and convalescent phases of COVID-19. The material from the prospective study consisted of cDNA or gDNA derived from T cells, B-cell-depleted T cells, or PBMCs. A de-identified subject ID, COVID-19 status, age in years and sex were almost always included in the sample metadata. The dataset comprised deeply sampled blood TCRbeta repertoires from subjects exposed to, actively infected with, or recovered from COVID-19. The repertoires were made available in a free public database intended to serve as a resource for research on the immune response to SARS-CoV-2. Samples were obtained from the ongoing ImmuneRACE study (first 160 participants) and from about 1,300 subjects provided by 6 global collaborators. Where HLA class I and class II types were available, the types were taken from metadata supplied by the sample provider, not from assay-based typing. Results and caveats for the whole study, not just this receptor: How much clinical and demographic metadata was included differed by source and by participant, and the metadata was provided uncurated.

The collaborating institutions used their own protocols to collect whole blood in K2EDTA tubes. For TCRbeta analysis, collaborators shipped samples in one of three forms: frozen whole blood, isolated PBMCs, or DNA extracted from either of those sample types. The immunoSEQ Assay, a bias-controlled multiplex PCR, was used to amplify TCRbeta CDR3 regions from genomic DNA. Per the source publication's procedure: The number of nucleated cells in each sample was estimated from the amplification of reference gene primers within the assay. To quantify the absolute abundance of each unique TCRbeta CDR3 rearrangement, sequence reads were collapsed and filtered. For each sample, productive Simpson clonality was calculated as the square root of Simpson's diversity index over productive rearrangements. The table was pulled from immuneACCESS by TCRdb, which kept in-frame rearrangements only. Such tables lose some clones; where checked, under half of the loss comes from unresolved V genes, and the rest has no known cause. That table supplies the V and J calls and clone size; D and trimming were determined from the DNA. This sample is represented by roughly 160,000 clones; 86% of them were singletons. 0.99% of the sample is taken by the ten largest.

V is trimmed back by 7 bases and J by 8 bases, and the junction contains 7 bases that no gene match accounts for. From its cysteine to its phenylalanine, the CDR3 spans 12 amino acids. The only DNA kept is the CDR3, 36 bases in frame from the first base. Here the chain combines TRBV12-3 or TRBV12-4 and TRBJ1-1; 7 middle bases align to TRBD1. This TCR came from a man younger than 30 with acute or convalescent COVID-19. Sequencing was performed on peripheral blood. This receptor carries the CDR3 CASTRSGGEAFF. The nucleotide sequence reads as follows: TGTGCCAGCACCCGCTCAGGGGGGGAAGCTTTCTTT.